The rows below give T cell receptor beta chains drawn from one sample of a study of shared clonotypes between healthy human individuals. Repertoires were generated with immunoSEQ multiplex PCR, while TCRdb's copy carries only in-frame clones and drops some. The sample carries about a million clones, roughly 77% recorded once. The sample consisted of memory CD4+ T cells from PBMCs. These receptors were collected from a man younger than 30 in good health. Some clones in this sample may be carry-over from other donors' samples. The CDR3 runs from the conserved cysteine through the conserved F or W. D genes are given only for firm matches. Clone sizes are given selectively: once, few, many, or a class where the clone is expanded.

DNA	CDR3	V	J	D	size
TGCGCCAGCAGCCAAGATCTCGGGCAGGGTGGTACTGAAGCTTTCTTT	CASSQDLGQGGTEAFF	TRBV4-3	TRBJ1-1	.	.
TGTGCCAGCTGCCCTTCCCTCGGGAGAACCTCCTACGAGCAGTACTTC	CASCPSLGRTSYEQYF	TRBV28	TRBJ2-7	.	.
TGTGCCAGCAGCTTAGCTAGCGGATCCTACGAGCAGTACTTC	CASSLASGSYEQYF	TRBV11-2	TRBJ2-7	TRBD2	.
TGTGCCTGGAGTGTAAATCCAGAGACCCAGTACTTC	CAWSVNPETQYF	TRBV30	TRBJ2-5	.	.
TGTGCCAGCAGCCCCAGAAGCGGGAGCCCCTCCTACGAGCAGTACTTC	CASSPRSGSPSYEQYF	TRBV7-2	TRBJ2-7	TRBD2	once
TGTGCCACACGGGACATGCGAACTGCTAGCACAGATACGCAGTATTTT	CATRDMRTASTDTQYF	TRBV6-6	TRBJ2-3	.	.
TGCAGCGTCTCTACAGGGGGCAGGTACAATGAGCAGTTCTTC	CSVSTGGRYNEQFF	TRBV29-1	TRBJ2-1	TRBD1	.
TGCGCCAGCAGCGTGGGGGCGCAAGAGACCCAGTACTTC	CASSVGAQETQYF	TRBV5-1	TRBJ2-5	.	.
TGCGCCAGCAGCCAAAAGGTTATCCCTAACTCCTACGAGCAGTACTTC	CASSQKVIPNSYEQYF	TRBV4-3	TRBJ2-7	.	.
TGTGCCAGCAGTGTTAACGGCAATCAGCCCCAGCATTTT	CASSVNGNQPQHF	TRBV28	TRBJ1-5	.	.
TGCGCCAGCAGCCAAGTAGGACGGGATCAGCCCCAGCATTTT	CASSQVGRDQPQHF	TRBV4-1	TRBJ1-5	.	once
TGTGCCACCAGGGGGGTGGGGAATGAGCAGTTCTTC	CATRGVGNEQFF	TRBV27	TRBJ2-1	.	.
TGTGCCAGCAGCGCCCTTTTACTAGCGATTAACACCGGGGAGCTGTTTTTT	CASSALLLAINTGELFF	TRBV7-9	TRBJ2-2	TRBD2	few
TGTGCCAGCAGCCCCGCGGGACGCCACTCGACCTTC	CASSPAGRHSTF	TRBV7-2	TRBJ1-2	.	few
TGTGCCAGCACCCGGGACAGTCGCACCGGGGAGCTGTTTTTT	CASTRDSRTGELFF	TRBV2	TRBJ2-2	TRBD1	.
TGCGCCAGCAGCTTGACCGGGACAGGGGGCGATGGCTACACCTTC	CASSLTGTGGDGYTF	TRBV5-1	TRBJ1-2	TRBD1	once
TGTGCCAGCAGATCCCAGGGAAACACTGAAGCTTTCTTT	CASRSQGNTEAFF	TRBV7-2	TRBJ1-1	.	.
TGTGCCAGCTCACTGAACGTAGCGGACGAGCAGTACTTC	CASSLNVADEQYF	TRBV18	TRBJ2-7	.	few
TGCGCCAGCAGCTTGGGAGGGACAGTAAGTCGACTGGATGGCTACACCTTC	CASSLGGTVSRLDGYTF	TRBV5-1	TRBJ1-2	TRBD1	few
TGTGCCAGCGGGGACAGTAGCACAGATACGCAGTATTTT	CASGDSSTDTQYF	TRBV19	TRBJ2-3	TRBD1	few
TGTGCCATCAGTGAATCCAGCGGGAGGATAGATACGCAGTATTTT	CAISESSGRIDTQYF	TRBV10-3	TRBJ2-3	TRBD2	.
TGTGCCAGCAGAGGAGGTGGGAGAGCCGGGGAGCTGTTTTTT	CASRGGGRAGELFF	TRBV2	TRBJ2-2	.	.
TGTGCCAGCAAAGGAGCGAGAAACACCGGGGAGCTGTTTTTT	CASKGARNTGELFF	TRBV6-1	TRBJ2-2	.	.
TGTGCCAGCAGCCCCCGGGGCTCGGGGGGTGAGCAGTTCTTC	CASSPRGSGGEQFF	TRBV7-3	TRBJ2-1	TRBD2	.
TGTGCCAGTAGTATGTTGGAGAGCAATCAGCCCCAGCATTTT	CASSMLESNQPQHF	TRBV19	TRBJ1-5	.	.
TGCGCCAGCAGCCCCACTAGCGTCCGACAAGAGACCCAGTACTTC	CASSPTSVRQETQYF	TRBV5-1	TRBJ2-5	TRBD2	.